Each of the 24 T cell receptor beta chains below was sequenced from the same sample in a study of blood T cell repertoires in COVID-19. The data were produced by immunoSEQ multiplex PCR, yet TCRdb's version contains in-frame clones alone and is incomplete. Among 150,000 to 200,000 clones listed, approximately 91% were seen once. What was sequenced was peripheral blood. Source of these receptors: a man between 18 and 29 years old with acute or convalescent COVID-19.

The chain links TRBV5-1 to TRBJ2-3, with 8 bases that match TRBD1. V lost 0 bases to trimming and J lost 3 bases; unmatched junction nucleotides: 3. This CDR3 has 15 residues. Germline V gene lookup returns CDR1 SGHRS and CDR2 YFSETQ. CDR3 sequence: CASSLEDRETDTQYF. CDR3 in DNA: TGCGCCAGCAGCTTGGAGGACAGGGAAACAGATACGCAGTATTTT.

This chain links TRBV2 with TRBJ1-2; possibly TRBD1 for D (6 bases). Trimming cost V 4 bases and J 4 bases, with 13 bases left between them. This CDR3 spans 14 amino acids. Looked up from germline, CDR1 is SNHLY and CDR2 is FYNNEI. CDR3 region: CASSAQGPGYGYTF. DNA for the CDR3: TGTGCCAGCAGTGCACAGGGTCCTGGCTATGGCTACACCTTC.

CDR3 loop: CASSDATGALVGGNTIYF. The DNA of the CDR3 is TGTGCCAGCAGTGACGCCACAGGGGCCCTCGTAGGTGGAAACACCATATATTTT. The V gene is TRBV6-1, the J gene TRBJ1-3; 7 bases line up with TRBD1. J gave up 3 bases and V 3 bases, and 14 bases lay outside the gene matches. This CDR3 has 18 residues. The V gene's germline CDR1 is MNHNS and CDR2 SASEGT.

The chain carries TRBV28 and TRBJ1-1; D remains ambiguous. CDR1 is MDHEN, CDR2 SYDVKM, per germline. CDR3 length: 13 amino acids. V lost 6 bases, J lost 0 bases, and 8 bases lay in between. CDR3 region: CASRTDLNTEAFF. The CDR3 DNA is TGTGCCAGCAGGACGGACTTGAACACTGAAGCTTTCTTT.

The chain joins TRBV6-5 to TRBJ2-3; 12 bases are a match to TRBD2. CDR1 MNHEY and CDR2 SVGAGI come from the germline V gene. The ends lost 8 bases at V and 4 bases at J; junction bases unmatched: 7. The length of the CDR3 is 15 residues. The CDR3 loop reads CASPEGLAGPDTQYF. The CDR3 DNA reads TGTGCCAGCCCGGAGGGACTAGCGGGCCCAGATACGCAGTATTTT.

V and J are TRBV3-1 (or the pseudogene TRBV3-2) and TRBJ1-4; D might be TRBD1 (5 bases). This CDR3 comprises 15 residues. Trimming removed 2 bases at V and 2 bases at J, with 9 bases between. In germline, CDR1 is LGHDT, CDR2 YNNKEL (reference sequence). For the CDR3, the DNA is TGTGCCAGCAGCCAACAGGGTCCGACTAATGAAAAACTGTTTTTT. Its protein product is CASSQQGPTNEKLFF.

The rearrangement uses TRBV19 and TRBJ2-1; D may be TRBD1 (6 bases). Germline CDR1 and CDR2: LNHDA and SQIVND (reference sequence). The CDR3 has 15 residues. With 1 base removed from V and 4 bases from J, the gap between germline ends came to 11 bases. CDR3 DNA sequence: TGTGCCAGTAGTATAGCCCTAACAGGGTACAATGAGCAGTTCTTC. Protein sequence: CASSIALTGYNEQFF.

The rearrangement links TRBV18 to TRBJ1-6; 8 bases line up with TRBD1. Trimming took 5 bases from V and 3 from J; bases not matched to a gene: 3. Looked up from germline, CDR1 is KGHSH and CDR2 is LQKENI. The CDR3 is made up of 15 amino acids. CDR3 sequence reads: CASSSDRGYNSPLHF. Written as DNA, the CDR3 is TGTGCCAGCTCATCCGACAGGGGCTATAATTCACCCCTCCACTTT.

In this sample, this clone turned up once. This sequence joins TRBV18 and TRBJ1-1; D call uncertain. The V gene's germline CDR1 is KGHSH and CDR2 LQKENI. Deletions cut 3 bases from V and 3 bases from J, with 5 bases between. This CDR3 is 12 amino acids long. In nucleotides, the CDR3 is TGTGCCAGCTCACCCCCGGACACTGAAGCTTTCTTT. Amino acids: CASSPPDTEAFF. The full variable domain, its missing parts supplied by reference TRBV18 and TRBJ1-1, is NAGVMQNPRHLVRRRGQEARLRCSPMKGHSHVYWYRQLPEEGLKFMVYLQKENIIDESGMPKERFSAEFPKEGPSILRIQQVVRGDSAAYFCASSPPDTEAFFGQGTRLTVV.

This clone was detected once. This chain uses TRBV13 with TRBJ1-2; D is perhaps TRBD1 (5 bases). The ends were cut back, 0 bases at V and 1 base at J, with 6 bases in the middle. Germline V lookup: CDR1 PRHDT, CDR2 FYEKMQ (reference sequence). This CDR3 region has 14 residues. The CDR3 region has the DNA TGTGCCAGCAGCTTAGGGGGGCTTAACTATGGCTACACCTTC. Its protein product is CASSLGGLNYGYTF.

The genes are TRBV7-9 and TRBJ2-1; 10 bases are shared with TRBD2. Germline V gene sequence: CDR1 SEHNR, CDR2 FQNEAQ (reference sequence). This CDR3 comprises 14 residues. J was trimmed by 8 bases and V by 5 bases; bases with no gene match: 6. CDR3 protein: CASSRGLAVDEQFF. The CDR3 DNA reads TGTGCCAGCAGCAGAGGACTAGCGGTGGATGAGCAGTTCTTC.

The gene calls are TRBV5-1 and TRBJ1-2, with 9 bases fitting TRBD1. V lost 0 bases, J lost 7 bases, and 7 bases stayed unmatched. The CDR3 contains 15 residues. Germline V gene data show CDR1 as SGHRS and CDR2 as YFSETQ. The CDR3 loop reads CASSLALRTGAGYTF. As DNA, the CDR3 is TGCGCCAGCAGCTTGGCTCTTCGGACAGGGGCTGGCTACACCTTC.

V and J are TRBV2 and TRBJ1-1; D is ambiguous. The CDR3 extends over 19 amino acids. Trimming left V 6 bases short and J 1 base short, with 27 bases between. Germline V lookup: CDR1 SNHLY, CDR2 FYNNEI. The CDR3 DNA is TGTGCCAGCAGACCCCCTCCGTACGGCGCAACCCGACAGAACACTGAAGCTTTCTTT. As protein: CASRPPPYGATRQNTEAFF. Full variable domain (rest looked up from reference TRBV2 and TRBJ1-1): EPEVTQTPSHQVTQMGQEVILRCVPISNHLYFYWYRQILGQKVEFLVSFYNNEISEKSEIFDDQFSVERPDGSNFTLKIRSTKLEDSAMYFCASRPPPYGATRQNTEAFFGQGTRLTVV.

The chain has TRBV6-5 and TRBJ2-5, with a possible D match to TRBD2 (5 bases). The length of the CDR3 is 16 residues. CDR1 and CDR2 from the germline V gene are MNHEY and SVGAGI. With 2 bases removed from V and 5 bases from J, the gap between germline ends came to 18 bases. The CDR3, as DNA: TGTGCCAGCAGTTACCTCCGGGGAGTACTCCAGGAGACCCAGTACTTC. Amino acid sequence: CASSYLRGVLQETQYF.

The rearrangement uses TRBV6-5 and TRBJ1-2; D possibly corresponds to TRBD1 (6 bases). CDR3 length: 12 residues. Per the germline V gene, CDR1 is MNHEY and CDR2 is SVGAGI. Trimming took 4 bases from V and 7 from J, leaving 10 bases between them. CDR3 region: CASSSRGGGYTF. The CDR3 bases are TGTGCCAGCAGTTCCAGGGGTGGTGGCTACACCTTC.

This clone was observed once. J is TRBJ2-7 and V is TRBV15; 7 nucleotides match TRBD1. The germline gives CDR1 LNHNV, CDR2 YYDKDF (reference sequence). The CDR3 runs to 14 residues. J was trimmed by 5 bases and V by 1 base; bases with no gene match: 5. The CDR3 sequence is CATSRGQGTNEQYF. CDR3 in DNA: TGTGCCACCAGCAGAGGACAGGGAACGAACGAGCAGTACTTC.

This rearrangement joins TRBV19 to TRBJ1-1; 7 nucleotides agree with TRBD1. Germline V CDR1 and CDR2: LNHDA, SQIVND (reference sequence). Trimming at V came to 5 bases and at J to 7 bases, leaving 7 bases not matched to a gene. The CDR3 sequence is 13 residues long. For the CDR3, the DNA is TGTGCCAGTAGTCCAGGGACAGTTTATGAAGCTTTCTTT. Protein: CASSPGTVYEAFF.

The rearrangement joins TRBV30 to TRBJ1-5; no firm D call. Trimming took off 2 bases at V and 2 bases at J, with 7 bases between the two ends. Per the germline V gene, CDR1 is GTSNPN and CDR2 is SVGIG (reference sequence). The CDR3 has 13 residues. CDR3 residues: CAWSTQGNQPQHF. The CDR3 DNA follows: TGTGCCTGGAGTACACAAGGCAATCAGCCCCAGCATTTT.

This clone was recorded only once. The rearrangement uses TRBV12-5 and TRBJ1-1; D gene ambiguous. This CDR3 has 15 residues. Trimming shortened V by 0 bases and J by 5 bases, and 13 bases separated the two germline ends. Germline CDR1 is LGHNT and CDR2 is FRNRAP. The CDR3 DNA sequence: TGTGCTAGTGGTTTGGTACAAGATGCCGGGACTGAAGCTTTCTTT. It is translated as CASGLVQDAGTEAFF.

V gene TRBV7-9 combines with J gene TRBJ2-5, with TRBD1 matching 8 bases. Trimming removed 5 bases from V and 3 bases from J; junction bases left unmatched: 5. CDR1 SEHNR and CDR2 FQNEAQ come from the germline V gene (reference sequence). The CDR3 is 14 amino acids. The CDR3 DNA follows: TGTGCCAGCAGCCAGGACAGGGCAAAAGAGACCCAGTACTTC. This codes for CASSQDRAKETQYF.

This rearrangement joins TRBV28 to TRBJ2-1; 9 bases line up with TRBD2. Germline CDR1 reads MDHEN; CDR2 reads SYDVKM. V trimming: 7 bases; J trimming: 7 bases; junction bases outside the gene matches: 20. CDR3 length: 18 amino acids. The CDR3 DNA follows: TGTGCCAGCACCGGGACCACGGGGGGTAGCGGGAGAATAAATGAGCAGTTCTTC. Translated, it gives CASTGTTGGSGRINEQFF.

J is TRBJ2-5 and V is TRBV7-2, with TRBD2 matching 8 bases. With V trimmed by 5 bases and J by 7 bases, 12 bases remained unmatched. The CDR3 sequence is 15 residues long. CDR1 is SGHTA and CDR2 is FQGNSA in the germline V gene. The DNA for the CDR3 is TGTGCCAGCAGCCCAGCCCCCGGGGGGGGTCGGACCCAGTACTTC. This gives the protein CASSPAPGGGRTQYF.

The chain has TRBV7-9 and TRBJ2-1, with 9 bases identical to TRBD1. This CDR3 has 15 amino acids. The ends lost 5 bases at V and 7 bases at J; junction bases unmatched: 9. CDR1 and CDR2 from the germline V gene are SEHNR and FQNEAQ (reference sequence). The CDR3 loop reads CASSPGQGFTNEQFF. The CDR3 DNA is TGTGCCAGCAGCCCCGGACAGGGGTTTACAAATGAGCAGTTCTTC.

The chain joins TRBV5-1 to TRBJ2-2; 8 nucleotides line up with TRBD2. The trim removed 0 bases at V and 7 bases at J, leaving 5 bases unmatched. Looked up from germline, CDR1 is SGHRS and CDR2 is YFSETQ. The CDR3 is 15 residues long. CDR3 in amino acids: CASSLGSGMVGELFF. CDR3 coding DNA: TGCGCCAGCAGCTTGGGTAGCGGGATGGTCGGGGAGCTGTTTTTT.